What follows describes a single T cell receptor (beta chain). The data were taken from a study of blood T cell repertoires in COVID-19. Background on the study: COVID-19 samples collected from the United States, Italy and Spain covered acute and convalescent phases. PBMCs, B-cell-depleted T cells, or T cells were the source of the cDNA or gDNA that made up the material.

CDR3 length: 16 amino acids. Germline V CDR1 and CDR2: LNHDA, SQIVND (reference sequence). The ends were cut back, 0 bases at V and 5 bases at J, with 11 bases in the middle. The authors' processing: Amplified reference gene primers provided the basis for estimating nucleated cell counts. The method was immunoSEQ multiplex PCR; TCRdb's version includes in-frame clones alone and lacks a portion of them. V and J calls and clone size are copied from that table; D and trimming were computed from the DNA. Among 150,000 to 200,000 clones listed, 88% were seen once. This rearrangement joins TRBV19 to TRBJ1-6, with TRBD1 as a possible D gene (6 bases). The TCR originated in a man in his sixties with acute or convalescent COVID-19. Input material: peripheral blood. As DNA, the CDR3 is TGTGCCAGTAGTATAGAAGGCAGGGGTAATAATTCACCCCTCCACTTT. Amino acid sequence: CASSIEGRGNNSPLHF.